Each of the 28 T cell receptor beta chains below was sequenced from the same sample in a study of T-cell memory formation after mild COVID-19. One entry per CDR3 protein, called by TCRdb with MiXCR from the 5' RACE reads. The data show under 250,000 distinct CDR3 sequences, under 30% seen once. The material sequenced was PBMCs or a T cell subset sorted from them (not recorded which). These receptors originate from an adult woman who had mild COVID-19 (a few samples of this study predate the infection). Cell type and time point are not known.

This chain joins TRBV11-2 and TRBJ2-7, with 9 bases that match TRBD2. Germline lookup yields CDR1 SGHAT and CDR2 FQNNGV. The CDR3 covers 16 residues. The V and J ends lost 5 bases and 1 base, in that order; junction bases with no gene match: 9. CDR3 nucleotides: TGTGCCAGCAGCACCCACTCGACTAGCGGATCCTACGAGCAGTACTTC. It translates to CASSTHSTSGSYEQYF.

This chain connects TRBV12-3 or TRBV12-4 to TRBJ1-1, with unresolved D. Deletions cut 6 bases from V and 0 bases from J, with 17 bases between. The CDR3 is 16 residues long. The CDR3 protein is CASSPGLGLVNTEAFF. In DNA, the CDR3 is TGTGCCAGCAGCCCAGGCCTGGGGTTAGTGAACACTGAAGCTTTCTTT.

The J gene is TRBJ1-1, the V gene TRBV19, with D perhaps matching TRBD1 (5 bases). The CDR3 totals 13 residues. V was cut by 7 bases and J by 4 bases, with 13 bases left in between. Germline CDR1 is LNHDA and CDR2 is SQIVND (reference sequence). The DNA for the CDR3 is TGTGCCAGTAAAGATCCAGGGATCACTGAAGCTTTCTTT. It yields the protein CASKDPGITEAFF.

This clonotype was recorded a few times. The chain links TRBV7-3 to TRBJ1-1; D unresolved. V was shortened by 2 bases and J by 1 base, with 11 bases between the two germline ends. This CDR3 region has 15 residues. In germline, CDR1 is SGHTA, CDR2 FQGTGA. CDR3 coding DNA: TGTGCCAGCAGCTTAGGACCGGGTAGGAACACTGAAGCTTTCTTT. Translated: CASSLGPGRNTEAFF.

The rearrangement joins TRBV12-3 or TRBV12-4 to TRBJ1-1; D is perhaps TRBD1 (6 bases). The CDR3 contains 13 residues. The V end lost 3 bases, the J end lost 10 bases, and 15 bases lay between the germline ends. CDR3 in DNA: TGTGCCAGCAGTTTGAGTCCGGCGACAGGAGCTTTCTTT. It translates to CASSLSPATGAFF.

This sequence joins TRBV9 and TRBJ1-6, with D unclear. Germline values: CDR1 SGDLS, CDR2 YYNGEE. This CDR3 is built from 17 residues. The V gene lost 0 bases and the J gene lost 0 bases, with 10 bases spanning the gap. The CDR3 spells CASSVGTGSSYNSPLHF. CDR3 in DNA: TGTGCCAGCAGCGTAGGGACCGGAAGCTCCTATAATTCACCCCTCCACTTT.

The V call is TRBV4-1, the J call TRBJ2-6, with a weak D call TRBD2 (6 bases). The V end lost 3 bases, the J end lost 0 bases, and 15 bases lay between the germline ends. The V gene's germline CDR1 is MGHRA and CDR2 YSYEKL. The CDR3 extends over 18 amino acids. The CDR3 here is CASSHFRDSSSGANVLTF. Written as DNA, the CDR3 is TGCGCCAGCAGCCACTTTCGGGACTCTTCCTCTGGGGCCAACGTCCTGACTTTC.

V and J are TRBV9 and TRBJ2-1, with D perhaps matching TRBD2 (7 bases). V lost 10 bases to trimming and J lost 4 bases, with 18 bases between them. The CDR3 contains 14 residues. Germline CDR1 reads SGDLS; CDR2 reads YYNGEE. The CDR3 reads CASKGGAAYNEQFF. DNA of the CDR3: TGTGCCTCTAAAGGGGGGGCCGCATACAATGAGCAGTTCTTC.

A few counts support this clonotype. The rearrangement uses TRBV7-6 and TRBJ2-1; a possible D gene is TRBD1 (5 bases). Germline V CDR1 and CDR2: SGHVS, FNYEAQ. The CDR3 runs 15 residues. Trimming shortened V by 2 bases and J by 4 bases, and 12 bases separated the two germline ends. CDR3 in amino acids: CASSLIRQQYNEQFF. The CDR3 DNA is TGTGCCAGCAGCTTAATAAGACAGCAGTACAATGAGCAGTTCTTC.

V gene TRBV4-1 combines with J gene TRBJ2-7; TRBD2 aligns across 7 bases. The CDR3 is 14 amino acids. The germline CDR1 and CDR2 sequences are MGHRA and YSYEKL. V was pared by 3 bases and J by 6 bases, with 8 bases of the junction left unmatched. The DNA of the CDR3 is TGCGCCAGCAGCCAGGCCCCCGGGGGGTCCGAGCAGTACTTC. Translated, it gives CASSQAPGGSEQYF.

This sequence joins TRBV21-1 and TRBJ2-7. TRBV21-1 is flagged as a pseudogene. CDR3 size: 15 residues. The CDR3 bases are TGTGCCAGCAGCAAAGAAGGCAGTATTACCTACGAGCAGTACTTC. It codes for CASSKEGSITYEQYF.

This clonotype was observed many times. The chain combines TRBV7-8 with TRBJ2-7; the D gene could be TRBD1 or TRBD2 (5 bases each). The germline gives CDR1 SGHVS, CDR2 FQNEAQ. V shed 0 bases and J shed 3 bases, with 12 bases lying between them. The CDR3 is 15 residues long. CDR3 sequence (DNA): TGTGCCAGCAGCTTAGCGCCTGGGGACCTCTACGAGCAGTACTTC. Translating gives CASSLAPGDLYEQYF.

This clonotype was detected a few times. V and J are TRBV11-1 and TRBJ2-1, with 13 bases aligning to TRBD2. The CDR3 has 15 residues. From germline, CDR1 is SGHAT and CDR2 FQDESV (reference sequence). The V gene end was trimmed by 3 bases and the J gene end by 10 bases; junction bases not matched to a gene: 6. CDR3 in amino acids: CASSFGLAGVGEQFF. Written as DNA, the CDR3 is TGTGCCAGCAGCTTCGGACTAGCGGGGGTAGGCGAGCAGTTCTTC.

This chain joins TRBV12-3 or TRBV12-4 and TRBJ2-3, with 8 bases identical to TRBD2. The CDR3 sequence is 15 residues long. The trim removed 6 bases at V and 2 bases at J, leaving 7 bases unmatched. The CDR3 loop reads CASRLSGGHTDTQYF. In DNA form, the CDR3 reads TGTGCCAGCAGGTTAAGCGGGGGCCACACAGATACGCAGTATTTT.

This clonotype turned up a few times. The chain couples TRBV10-3 to TRBJ2-5, with 10 bases matching TRBD2. CDR3 size: 19 residues. The germline V gene has CDR1 ENHRY and CDR2 SYGVKD. V shed 3 bases and J 5 bases; nucleotides not matched to a gene: 18. CDR3 nucleotides: TGTGCCATCAGTGAAAGGCCGGTAGGAGGGACTAGCGCCCGGGAGACCCAGTACTTC. Its protein product is CAISERPVGGTSARETQYF.

In this sample, this clonotype turned up a few times. The chain couples TRBV29-1 to TRBJ2-5; D is unclear. The CDR3 extends over 11 amino acids. V was clipped by 6 bases and J by 3 bases, with 8 bases between them. Germline V gives CDR1 SQVTM, CDR2 ANQGSEA. The CDR3 is CSVASKETQYF. CDR3 DNA sequence: TGCAGCGTGGCCTCGAAAGAGACCCAGTACTTC.

The chain joins TRBV30 to TRBJ1-1; no firm D call. Germline CDR1 reads GTSNPN; CDR2 reads SVGIG (reference sequence). CDR3 size: 14 residues. Trimming removed 5 bases from V and 0 bases from J, with 13 bases in between. The CDR3: CAWSWGGVNTEAFF. In nucleotides, the CDR3 is TGTGCCTGGTCCTGGGGAGGCGTGAACACTGAAGCTTTCTTT.

This clonotype has a handful of counts. This rearrangement joins TRBV5-1 to TRBJ2-2; unclear D gene. In germline, CDR1 is SGHRS, CDR2 YFSETQ. The CDR3 covers 16 residues. Trimming shortened V by 0 bases and J by 4 bases, and 13 bases separated the two germline ends. CDR3 residues: CASSLGQAYLTGELFF. CDR3 coding DNA: TGCGCCAGCAGCTTGGGGCAGGCCTACCTCACCGGGGAGCTGTTTTTT.

This clonotype turned up a few times. The rearrangement links TRBV5-6 to TRBJ2-6; TRBD1 aligns across 7 bases. The CDR3 has 18 residues. Losses at the gene ends were 2 bases for V and 0 bases for J; bases not matched to a gene: 8. Germline V gene data show CDR1 as SGHDT and CDR2 as YYEEEE. The chain's CDR3 is CASSFRDRINSGANVLTF. CDR3 nucleotides: TGTGCCAGCAGCTTCCGGGACAGAATCAACTCTGGGGCCAACGTCCTGACTTTC.

The rearrangement joins TRBV5-1 to TRBJ1-1; 10 positions agree with TRBD1. CDR1 is SGHRS, CDR2 YFSETQ, per germline. The CDR3 runs to 19 residues. The V and J ends lost 2 bases and 1 base, in that order; junction bases with no gene match: 14. Here the CDR3 DNA reads TGCGCCAGCAGCTTCAACCCCCGGGACAGGGGATCCCGGAACACTGAAGCTTTCTTT. It codes for CASSFNPRDRGSRNTEAFF.

The genes are TRBV20-1 and TRBJ2-7, with D tentatively TRBD1 (7 bases). The CDR3 is made up of 14 amino acids. Per the germline V gene, CDR1 is DFQATT and CDR2 is SNEGSKA (reference sequence). V dropped 6 bases and J dropped 6 bases, with 21 bases sitting between them. The CDR3 sequence is CSATRGTAVVEQYF. The CDR3 nucleotides are TGCAGTGCCACTCGGGGGACAGCGGTCGTCGAGCAGTACTTC.

The chain is built from TRBV5-1 and TRBJ2-3; unclear D gene. Germline CDR1 reads SGHRS; CDR2 reads YFSETQ. This CDR3 spans 15 amino acids. V shed 6 bases and J shed 0 bases, with 14 bases lying between them. The CDR3 bases are TGCGCCAGCATCCCGGGCAGCATAAGCACAGATACGCAGTATTTT. Its translation: CASIPGSISTDTQYF.

This clonotype turned up a few times. The chain uses TRBV6-5 and TRBJ2-7; D might be TRBD2 (5 bases). CDR1 and CDR2 from the germline V gene are MNHEY and SVGAGI. This CDR3 region has 14 residues. Trimming left V 6 bases short and J 1 base short, with 13 bases between. The CDR3 is CASRRGLASYEQYF. CDR3 coding DNA: TGTGCCAGCAGGCGCGGACTCGCTTCCTACGAGCAGTACTTC.

The chain combines TRBV3-1 with TRBJ2-2; D gene unclear. This CDR3 contains 11 residues. Trimming removed 0 bases at V and 12 bases at J, with 5 bases between. Germline CDR1 LGHDT, CDR2 YNNKEL (reference sequence). CDR3 protein: CASSQESKLFF. The CDR3 nucleotides are TGTGCCAGCAGCCAAGAGTCCAAGCTGTTTTTT.

The CDR3 here is CSARGRTSYNSPLHF. CDR3 DNA: TGCAGTGCTAGAGGGCGTACCTCTTATAATTCACCCCTCCACTTT. The chain links TRBV20-1 to TRBJ1-6; D ambiguous. The ends were cut back, 1 base at V and 4 bases at J, with 11 bases in the middle. The CDR3 runs to 15 residues. Germline CDR1 is DFQATT and CDR2 is SNEGSKA (reference sequence).

The table lists this clonotype with a few counts. The chain recombines TRBV29-1 with TRBJ2-3; tentatively, D is TRBD1 (6 bases). Germline CDR1 reads SQVTM; CDR2 reads ANQGSEA. The V end was cut by 4 bases, the J end by 0 bases, with 11 bases between. CDR3 length equals 14 residues. CDR3 DNA sequence: TGCAGCGTTGGGTCAGGGGTCAGCACAGATACGCAGTATTTT. This gives the protein CSVGSGVSTDTQYF.

This clonotype was detected ten times or more. The chain carries TRBV15 and TRBJ2-1; 11 nucleotides align to TRBD1. Germline lookup yields CDR1 LNHNV and CDR2 YYDKDF (reference sequence). V lost 1 base to trimming and J lost 4 bases; unmatched junction nucleotides: 6. CDR3 length: 17 residues. The CDR3 DNA reads as TGTGCCACCAGCAGAGGCTCTGGACAGGGGGCTTACAATGAGCAGTTCTTC. Translated: CATSRGSGQGAYNEQFF.

In its sample, this clonotype was seen a few times. The chain combines TRBV5-6 with TRBJ2-1; 10 bases line up with TRBD2. Germline-derived CDR1 and CDR2 are SGHDT and YYEEEE. Trimming removed 9 bases from V and 4 bases from J; junction bases left unmatched: 7. The length of the CDR3 is 14 residues. CDR3 in amino acids: CATTLAGAYNEQFF. The CDR3 nucleotides are TGTGCCACTACCCTAGCGGGGGCTTACAATGAGCAGTTCTTC.